A selection of T cell receptor beta chains follows, all from one sample in a study of CD8+ T cells in alopecia areata. The repertoire was sequenced with immunoSEQ multiplex PCR; TCRdb's copy has only in-frame clones and lacks some. Of more than 150,000 clones listed, 45% to 65% are singletons. The source material was CD4+ T cells sorted from blood, sampled at week 4, from a patient treated with tofacitinib. All receptors derive from a human donor with alopecia areata. Both conserved end residues are part of each CDR3. D genes are given only for firm matches. Where a row states a size, it is once, few, many or the class of an expanded clone; other rows omit it.

j_call cdr3_length clone_size v_call d_call cdr3_aa cdr3_nt
TRBJ1-1 14 - TRBV7-2 - CASASRIGKTEAFF TGTGCCAGCGCTTCCCGGATAGGAAAAACTGAAGCTTTCTTT
TRBJ1-4 12 - TRBV29-1 TRBD1 CSVGRQGEKLFF TGCAGCGTTGGACGACAGGGAGAAAAACTGTTTTTT
TRBJ1-1 14 - TRBV7-9 - CASSPPGWDTEAFF TGTGCCAGCAGCCCGCCGGGTTGGGACACTGAAGCTTTCTTT
TRBJ2-5 14 - TRBV28 - CASSLTEYQETQYF TGTGCCAGCAGTTTGACAGAGTACCAAGAGACCCAGTACTTC
TRBJ1-5 15 - TRBV5-6 - CASSLTGAGEQPQHF TGTGCCAGCAGCCTGACCGGTGCGGGGGAGCAGCCCCAGCATTTT
TRBJ1-5 12 - TRBV2 - CASSAVNQPQHF TGTGCCAGCTCCGCAGTTAATCAGCCCCAGCATTTT
TRBJ1-6 18 - TRBV7-9 - CASSLGGGRAGYNSPLHF TGTGCCAGCAGCTTAGGAGGGGGGAGGGCAGGATATAATTCACCCCTCCACTTT
TRBJ2-7 13 few TRBV29-1 - CSVEGRASYEQYF TGCAGCGTTGAAGGCAGAGCGTCCTACGAGCAGTACTTC
TRBJ2-5 14 - TRBV5-1 - CASSLAGIQETQYF TGCGCCAGCAGCTTGGCGGGGATCCAAGAGACCCAGTACTTC
TRBJ1-5 15 - TRBV7-2 - CASSLRGMLNQPQHF TGTGCCAGCAGCTTAAGGGGGATGCTGAATCAGCCCCAGCATTTT
TRBJ1-5 15 - TRBV7-9 TRBD1 CASSSGQGSNQPQHF TGTGCCAGCAGCTCTGGACAGGGTAGCAATCAGCCCCAGCATTTT
TRBJ1-2 14 - TRBV6-5 - CASSYSGAAYGYTF TGTGCCAGCAGTTACTCAGGGGCAGCCTATGGCTACACCTTC
TRBJ2-5 15 few TRBV25-1 - CASSELIKKQETQYF TGTGCCAGCAGTGAATTAATAAAGAAACAAGAGACCCAGTACTTC
TRBJ2-5 11 - TRBV25-1 - CASCRQETQYF TGTGCCAGTTGCAGACAAGAGACCCAGTACTTC
TRBJ1-1 15 few TRBV7-9 - CASSPGGGRRTEAFF TGTGCCAGCAGCCCCGGTGGGGGGCGAAGGACTGAAGCTTTCTTT
TRBJ1-6 11 once TRBV6-1 - CASSAPSPLHF TGTGCCAGCAGTGCGCCATCACCCCTCCACTTT
TRBJ2-7 11 few TRBV27 - CASSFSYEQYF TGTGCCAGCAGTTTCTCCTACGAGCAGTACTTC
TRBJ1-1 14 - TRBV18 - CASSLQQSNTEAFF TGTGCCAGCTCACTGCAGCAGTCGAACACTGAAGCTTTCTTT
TRBJ1-4 14 - TRBV7-8 - CASSLGSRAGKLFF TGTGCCAGCAGCTTAGGCTCTCGGGCGGGAAAACTGTTTTTT
TRBJ2-5 16 - TRBV29-1 - CSVDQVEDRPTTTQYF TGCAGCGTTGATCAAGTAGAGGACCGCCCGACCACGACCCAGTACTTC
TRBJ1-5 15 few TRBV23-1 - CASPRATGSNQPQHF TGCGCCAGCCCCCGAGCGACAGGCAGCAATCAGCCCCAGCATTTT
TRBJ1-1 13 - TRBV4-3 - CASSPTGALRAFF TGCGCCAGCAGCCCCACGGGTGCCCTACGGGCTTTCTTT
TRBJ2-2 17 few TRBV21-1 - CASSKKAEILREGELFF TGTGCCAGCAGCAAAAAGGCCGAGATTCTAAGAGAAGGGGAGCTGTTTTTT
TRBJ1-5 13 - TRBV6-5 - CASSSRESQPQHF TGTGCCAGCAGTTCTCGGGAGAGCCAGCCCCAGCATTTT
TRBJ1-5 13 - TRBV29-1 TRBD1 CSVQTGPNQPQHF TGCAGCGTTCAGACAGGGCCTAATCAGCCCCAGCATTTT